Listed below are T cell receptor beta chains from one sample, sequenced in a study of T-cell reconstitution after alpha-beta-depleted transplantation in children. TCRdb re-called the PCR reads through MiXCR, storing one row per CDR3 protein. The sample lists hundreds of thousands of distinct CDR3 sequences; under 15% were seen once. Sequenced here: PBMCs, sampled before TCRalphabeta/CD19-depleted stem cell transplant. These receptors came from a girl aged 2 to 9 with congenital amegakaryocytic thrombocytopenia, due to receive a stem cell transplant. The CDR3 runs from the conserved cysteine through the conserved F or W. Fields, in order: CDR3 protein, CDR3 DNA, clone size, D gene, V gene, J gene. A D gene is named only where the DNA matches it firmly. Part of the rows lack a size; the others show once, few, many or a class for expanded clones.

CDR3aa: CASSLEGQGGNEQFF; CDR3nt: TGCGCCAGCAGCTTGGAAGGACAGGGAGGGAATGAGCAGTTCTTC; abundance: many; d_gene: .; v_gene: TRBV5-1; j_gene: TRBJ2-1
CDR3aa: CASSLGPNQPQHF; CDR3nt: TGTGCCAGCAGTTTAGGACCGAATCAGCCCCAGCATTTT; abundance: many; d_gene: .; v_gene: TRBV28; j_gene: TRBJ1-5
CDR3aa: CATSGFESGANVLTF; CDR3nt: TGTGCCACCAGTGGTTTTGAATCTGGGGCCAACGTCCTGACTTTC; abundance: many; d_gene: .; v_gene: TRBV24-1; j_gene: TRBJ2-6
CDR3aa: CASSLTQGGETQYF; CDR3nt: TGTGCCAGCAGCTTAACCCAGGGAGGGGAGACCCAGTACTTC; abundance: many; d_gene: TRBD2; v_gene: TRBV11-2; j_gene: TRBJ2-5
CDR3aa: CSVEVGGSSSTDTQYF; CDR3nt: TGCAGCGTTGAAGTTGGAGGCAGCTCAAGCACAGATACGCAGTATTTT; abundance: many; d_gene: .; v_gene: TRBV29-1; j_gene: TRBJ2-3
CDR3aa: CASSFPGRDTQYF; CDR3nt: TGTGCCAGCAGTTTCCCGGGGAGAGATACGCAGTATTTT; abundance: many; d_gene: .; v_gene: TRBV12-3/TRBV12-4; j_gene: TRBJ2-3
CDR3aa: CSVEATGDTQYF; CDR3nt: TGCAGCGTTGAGGCGACGGGAGATACGCAGTATTTT; abundance: .; d_gene: .; v_gene: TRBV29-1; j_gene: TRBJ2-3
CDR3aa: CASSSGTSGGHNEQFF; CDR3nt: TGTGCCAGCAGCTCCGGGACTAGCGGGGGACACAATGAGCAGTTCTTC; abundance: many; d_gene: TRBD2; v_gene: TRBV7-9; j_gene: TRBJ2-1
CDR3aa: CASSRTSGTYDEQFF; CDR3nt: TGTGCCAGCAGCCGGACTAGCGGCACCTACGATGAGCAGTTCTTC; abundance: few; d_gene: TRBD2; v_gene: TRBV3-1; j_gene: TRBJ2-1
CDR3aa: CASSLSGDMGDGQLYGYTF; CDR3nt: TGCGCCAGCAGCTTGTCGGGGGACATGGGGGACGGCCAACTCTATGGCTACACCTTC; abundance: many; d_gene: .; v_gene: TRBV5-1; j_gene: TRBJ1-2
CDR3aa: CASSQDLGGEPFF; CDR3nt: TGCGCCAGCAGCCAAGACCTAGGGGGAGAACCGTTCTTC; abundance: .; d_gene: .; v_gene: TRBV4-1; j_gene: TRBJ2-1
CDR3aa: CASSREDRESGELFF; CDR3nt: TGCGCCAGCAGCCGAGAAGACAGGGAGTCCGGGGAGCTGTTTTTT; abundance: .; d_gene: TRBD1; v_gene: TRBV5-1; j_gene: TRBJ2-2
CDR3aa: CSAYTSPTDTQYF; CDR3nt: TGCAGTGCTTATACCAGCCCCACAGATACGCAGTATTTT; abundance: many; d_gene: .; v_gene: TRBV20-1; j_gene: TRBJ2-3
CDR3aa: CASSPPMTSQKTQYF; CDR3nt: TGCGCCAGCAGCCCACCGATGACTAGTCAAAAGACCCAGTACTTC; abundance: .; d_gene: .; v_gene: TRBV5-1; j_gene: TRBJ2-5
CDR3aa: CASSLYGDTQYF; CDR3nt: TGTGCCAGCAGTTTATACGGAGATACGCAGTATTTT; abundance: many; d_gene: .; v_gene: TRBV12-3/TRBV12-4; j_gene: TRBJ2-3
CDR3aa: CASSLFGGGSYTDTQYF; CDR3nt: TGTGCCAGCAGCTTATTCGGGGGCGGGAGCTATACAGATACGCAGTATTTT; abundance: few; d_gene: .; v_gene: TRBV7-9; j_gene: TRBJ2-3
CDR3aa: CASSLTARYQETQYF; CDR3nt: TGTGCCAGCAGCTTAACTGCCCGGTACCAAGAGACCCAGTACTTC; abundance: few; d_gene: .; v_gene: TRBV7-7; j_gene: TRBJ2-5
CDR3aa: CSAPRSGRDRVEQYF; CDR3nt: TGCAGTGCGCCTCGTAGCGGGAGGGATCGCGTTGAGCAGTACTTC; abundance: many; d_gene: TRBD2; v_gene: TRBV20-1; j_gene: TRBJ2-7
CDR3aa: CASSSGSGISYEQYF; CDR3nt: TGTGCCAGCAGCTCAGGTAGCGGGATCTCCTACGAGCAGTACTTC; abundance: many; d_gene: TRBD2; v_gene: TRBV7-9; j_gene: TRBJ2-7
CDR3aa: CATARGMGAEETQYF; CDR3nt: TGTGCCACCGCGCGGGGAATGGGAGCCGAAGAGACCCAGTACTTC; abundance: .; d_gene: .; v_gene: TRBV24-1; j_gene: TRBJ2-5